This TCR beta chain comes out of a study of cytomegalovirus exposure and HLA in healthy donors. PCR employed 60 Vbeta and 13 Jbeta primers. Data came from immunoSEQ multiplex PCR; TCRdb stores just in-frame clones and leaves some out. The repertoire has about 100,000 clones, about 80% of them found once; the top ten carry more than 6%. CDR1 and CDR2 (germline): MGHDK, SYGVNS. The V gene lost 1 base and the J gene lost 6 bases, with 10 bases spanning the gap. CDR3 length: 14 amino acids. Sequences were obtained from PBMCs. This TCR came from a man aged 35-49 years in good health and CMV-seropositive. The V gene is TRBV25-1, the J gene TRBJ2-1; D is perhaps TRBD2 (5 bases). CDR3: CASSEFSVGNEQFF. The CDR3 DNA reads TGTGCCAGCAGTGAATTTAGCGTGGGCAATGAGCAGTTCTTC.